This T cell receptor (beta chain) was obtained from a study of cytomegalovirus exposure and HLA in healthy donors. Study observations and caveats: The investigators catalogued 150 to 200 TCR beta chains as cytomegalovirus-associated. Later analysis identified a missense DCLRE1C variant that was linked to TCR beta V- and J-gene trimming. Relative to equally common others, HLA-associated TCR beta chains showed greater clonal expansion in a later analysis.

CDR3 size: 16 residues. V was shortened by 1 base and J by 1 base, with 14 bases between the two germline ends. Germline V gene lookup returns CDR1 SGHDT and CDR2 YYEEEE. Note on this clone: Its specificity is unknown.

PCR amplification relied on 60 Vbeta primers (plus 13 Jbeta primers). Original data processing: It was a later analysis that counted roughly 79 million unique TCR beta chains, of which some 9.9 million were shared. Here immunoSEQ multiplex PCR was the method, and the copy in TCRdb shows in-frame clones only, minus some. The D gene and trimming were derived from the DNA, and the V and J assignments and clone size from that table. The data contain under 35,000 clones, 62% of them singletons. The sequenced material came from PBMCs. The TCR comes from a male donor in good health and CMV-seropositive. The J gene is TRBJ2-5, the V gene TRBV5-6, with D maybe TRBD2 (5 bases). The CDR3 DNA reads as TGTGCCAGCAGCTTGAGATTGAGGACTTCCCAAGAGACCCAGTACTTC. Its translation is CASSLRLRTSQETQYF.